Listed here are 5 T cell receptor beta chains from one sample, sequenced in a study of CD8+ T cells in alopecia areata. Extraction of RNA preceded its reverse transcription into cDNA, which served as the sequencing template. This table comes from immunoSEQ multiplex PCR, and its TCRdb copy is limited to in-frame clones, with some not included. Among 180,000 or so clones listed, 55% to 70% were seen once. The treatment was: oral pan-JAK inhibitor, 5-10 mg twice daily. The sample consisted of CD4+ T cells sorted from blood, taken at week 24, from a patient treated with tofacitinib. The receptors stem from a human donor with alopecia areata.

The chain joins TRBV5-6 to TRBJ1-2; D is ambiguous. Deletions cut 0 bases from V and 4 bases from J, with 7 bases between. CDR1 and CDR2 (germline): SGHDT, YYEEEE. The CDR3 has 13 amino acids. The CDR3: CASSLGPSYGYTF. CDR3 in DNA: TGTGCCAGCAGCTTGGGACCGAGCTATGGCTACACCTTC. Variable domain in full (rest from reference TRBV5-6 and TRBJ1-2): DAGVTQSPTHLIKTRGQQVTLRCSPKSGHDTVSWYQQALGQGPQFIFQYYEEEERQRGNFPDRFSGHQFPNYSSELNVNALLLGDSALYLCASSLGPSYGYTFGSGTRLTVV.

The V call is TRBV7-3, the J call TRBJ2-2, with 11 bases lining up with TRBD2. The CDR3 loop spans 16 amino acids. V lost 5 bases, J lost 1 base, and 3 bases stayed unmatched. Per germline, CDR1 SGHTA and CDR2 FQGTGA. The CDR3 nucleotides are TGTGCCAGCAGCCTACTAGCGGGGGAGAACACCGGGGAGCTGTTTTTT. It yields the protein CASSLLAGENTGELFF.

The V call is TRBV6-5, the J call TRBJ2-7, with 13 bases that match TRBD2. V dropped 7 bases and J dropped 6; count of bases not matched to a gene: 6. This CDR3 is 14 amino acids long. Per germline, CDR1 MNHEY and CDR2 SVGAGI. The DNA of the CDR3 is TGTGCCAGCAATGGACTAGCGGGAGTAGGCGAGCAGTACTTC. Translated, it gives CASNGLAGVGEQYF.

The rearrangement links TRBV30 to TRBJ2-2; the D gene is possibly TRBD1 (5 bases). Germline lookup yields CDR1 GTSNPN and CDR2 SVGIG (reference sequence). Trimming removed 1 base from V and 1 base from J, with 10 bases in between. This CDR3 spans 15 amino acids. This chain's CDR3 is CAWSDLGQNTGELFF. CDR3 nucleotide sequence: TGTGCCTGGAGTGACCTCGGACAGAACACCGGGGAGCTGTTTTTT.

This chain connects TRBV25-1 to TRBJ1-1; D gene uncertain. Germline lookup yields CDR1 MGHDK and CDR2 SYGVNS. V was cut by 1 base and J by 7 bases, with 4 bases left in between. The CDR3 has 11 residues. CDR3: CASSESLEAFF. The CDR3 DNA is TGTGCCAGCAGTGAATCCCTTGAAGCTTTCTTT.